This T cell receptor beta chain was documented in a study of CD8 T cells in ankylosing spondylitis. General study results and limits: Seemingly characteristic of ankylosing spondylitis blood was a TCR beta motif consisting of eight highly homologous variants. Reportedly, matched ankylosing spondylitis synovial fluid was significantly enriched for disease-linked clones. Earlier reports found some motif variants in synovial fluid and blood in reactive arthritis.

This clonotype was counted at least ten times. Its specificity is not known. V shed 3 bases, J shed 0 bases, and the junction held 10 bases outside the gene matches. The CDR3 has 17 amino acids. Per the germline V gene, CDR1 is SGDLS and CDR2 is YYNGEE. TCRdb redid the calling of the 5' RACE reads with MiXCR, one entry per CDR3 protein. This table holds under 7,500 distinct CDR3 sequences, around 2.3% found once. The clonotype comes from a male donor with ankylosing spondylitis or in good health (not recorded which). Sequenced material: blood, either unsorted or a sorted T cell fraction (not recorded which). The chain combines TRBV9 with TRBJ1-1; 8 bases align to TRBD1. CDR3 nucleotide sequence: TGTGCCAGCAGCGCTTCCGCGACAGGGGCTATGAACACTGAAGCTTTCTTT. This encodes CASSASATGAMNTEAFF.